This TCR beta chain was sequenced during a study of metastatic and nonmetastatic thyroid tumors. This CDR3 spans 15 amino acids. V was clipped by 3 bases and J by 6 bases, with 12 bases between them. Germline-derived CDR1 and CDR2 are LGHDT and YNNKEL (reference sequence). The table lists this clone with many counts. Among the patients, none had received any treatment before thyroid surgery. TCRdb reanalyzed the PCR reads via MiXCR. The repertoire holds 35,000 to 55,000 clones, with under 4% as singletons. Sequenced sample: blood. The source of this sequence is a female donor with papillary thyroid cancer or a benign thyroid nodule (not recorded which). Some clones in this sample may be carry-over from other donors' samples. The rearrangement uses TRBV3-1 and TRBJ1-6, with D possibly being TRBD1 (5 bases). The CDR3 region has the DNA TGTGCCAGCAGCCAGACCGACAGTACTAATTCACCCCTCCACTTT. It translates to CASSQTDSTNSPLHF.